These 3 T cell receptor beta chains were all obtained from the same sample, sequenced in a study of PD-L1 blockade in urothelial cancer. The assay was immunoSEQ multiplex PCR, and TCRdb's table has in-frame clones only and misses some. Altogether around 86,000 clones are present, approximately 86% being singletons, with the ten largest covering less than 8.5%. Noted time point: pretreatment peripheral blood. The source was PBMCs, collected around atezolizumab (anti-PD-L1) treatment. The origin of the receptors is a man between 40 and 49 years old with urothelial cancer.

The V gene is TRBV7-2, the J gene TRBJ1-2; D uncertain. The V and J ends lost 5 bases and 4 bases respectively, with 11 bases between them. This CDR3 region has 13 residues. Germline CDR1 is SGHTA and CDR2 is FQGNSA. CDR3 residues: CASSGDYRYGYTF. The CDR3 coding sequence is TGTGCCAGCAGCGGCGACTACCGCTATGGCTACACCTTC.

V and J are TRBV6-6 and TRBJ1-3, with 7 bases lining up with TRBD1. Germline V gene lookup returns CDR1 MNHNY and CDR2 SVGAGI (reference sequence). This CDR3 has 14 amino acids. J was trimmed by 4 bases and V by 5 bases; bases with no gene match: 5. The CDR3 coding sequence is TGTGCCAGCAGTCATAGGGACAGAGGAAACACCATATATTTT. As protein: CASSHRDRGNTIYF.

This clone was observed a few times. CDR3 sequence: CASSGTGGNLNYGYTF. CDR3 bases: TGTGCCAGCAGTGGGACAGGGGGCAATCTGAACTATGGCTACACCTTC. The chain uses TRBV7-8 and TRBJ1-2; 12 nucleotides agree with TRBD1. This CDR3 is built from 16 residues. After removal of 6 bases from V and 2 bases from J, the junction contained 7 bases not matched to a gene. CDR1 SGHVS and CDR2 FQNEAQ come from the germline V gene.